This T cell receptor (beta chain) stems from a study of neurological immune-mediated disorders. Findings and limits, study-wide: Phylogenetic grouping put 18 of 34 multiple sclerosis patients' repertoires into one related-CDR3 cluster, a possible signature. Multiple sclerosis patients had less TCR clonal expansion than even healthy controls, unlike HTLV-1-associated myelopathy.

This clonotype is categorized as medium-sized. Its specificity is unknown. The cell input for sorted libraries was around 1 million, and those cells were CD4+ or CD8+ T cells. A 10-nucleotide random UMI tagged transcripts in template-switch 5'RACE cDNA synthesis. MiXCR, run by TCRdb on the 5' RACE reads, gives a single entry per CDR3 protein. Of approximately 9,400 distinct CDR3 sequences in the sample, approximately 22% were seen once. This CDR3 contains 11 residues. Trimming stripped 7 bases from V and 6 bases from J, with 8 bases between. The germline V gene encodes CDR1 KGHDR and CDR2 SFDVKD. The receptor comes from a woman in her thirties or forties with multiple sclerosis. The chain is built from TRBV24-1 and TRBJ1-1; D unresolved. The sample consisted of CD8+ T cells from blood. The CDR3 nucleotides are TGTGCCACCAGCCTCGGATCTGAAGCTTTCTTT. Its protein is CATSLGSEAFF.